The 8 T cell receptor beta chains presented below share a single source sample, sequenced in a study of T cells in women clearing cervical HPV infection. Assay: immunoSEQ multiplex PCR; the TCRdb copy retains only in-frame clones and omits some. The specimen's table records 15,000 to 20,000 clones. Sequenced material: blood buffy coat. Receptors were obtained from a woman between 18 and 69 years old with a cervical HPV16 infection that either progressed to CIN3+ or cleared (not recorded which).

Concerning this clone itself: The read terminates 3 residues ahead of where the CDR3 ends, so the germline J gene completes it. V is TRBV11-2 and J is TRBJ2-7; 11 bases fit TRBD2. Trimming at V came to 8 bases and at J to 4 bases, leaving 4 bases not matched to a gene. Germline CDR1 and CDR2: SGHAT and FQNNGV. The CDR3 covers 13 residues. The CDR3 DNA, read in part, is TGTGCCAGCCGACTAGCGGGGACTTACGAG. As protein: CASRLAGTYE. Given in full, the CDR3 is CASRLAGTYEQYF.

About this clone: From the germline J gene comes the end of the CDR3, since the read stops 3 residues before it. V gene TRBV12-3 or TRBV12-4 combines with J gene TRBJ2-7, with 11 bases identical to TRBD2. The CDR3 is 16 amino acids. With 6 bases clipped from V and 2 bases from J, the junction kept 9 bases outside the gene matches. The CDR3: CASSRGTSGDTYEQYF. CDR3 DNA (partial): TGTGCCAGCAGCCGGGGGACTAGCGGCGATACCTACGAG.

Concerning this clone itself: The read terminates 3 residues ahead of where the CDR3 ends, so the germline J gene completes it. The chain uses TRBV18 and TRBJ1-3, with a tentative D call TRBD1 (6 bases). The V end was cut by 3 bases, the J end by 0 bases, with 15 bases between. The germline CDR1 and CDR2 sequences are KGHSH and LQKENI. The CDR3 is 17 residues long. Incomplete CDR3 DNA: TGTGCCAGCTCACCTATTTCGACAGGTTCCTCTGGAAACACC. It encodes CASSPISTGSSGNT. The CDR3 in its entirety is CASSPISTGSSGNTIYF.

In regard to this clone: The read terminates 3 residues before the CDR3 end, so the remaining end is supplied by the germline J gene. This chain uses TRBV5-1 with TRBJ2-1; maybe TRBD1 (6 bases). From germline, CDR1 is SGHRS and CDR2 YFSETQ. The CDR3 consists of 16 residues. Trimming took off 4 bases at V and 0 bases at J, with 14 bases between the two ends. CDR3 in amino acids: CASSPGQESSYNEQFF. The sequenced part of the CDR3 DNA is TGCGCCAGCAGCCCGGGACAAGAGAGCTCCTACAATGAG.

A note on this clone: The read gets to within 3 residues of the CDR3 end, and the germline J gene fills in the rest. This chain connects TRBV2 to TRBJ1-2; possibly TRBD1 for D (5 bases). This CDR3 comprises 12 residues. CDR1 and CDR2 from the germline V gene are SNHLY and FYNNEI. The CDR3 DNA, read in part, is TGTGCCAGCAGTGAACAGGGCGGTAGC. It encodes CASSEQGGS. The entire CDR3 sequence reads CASSEQGGSYTF.

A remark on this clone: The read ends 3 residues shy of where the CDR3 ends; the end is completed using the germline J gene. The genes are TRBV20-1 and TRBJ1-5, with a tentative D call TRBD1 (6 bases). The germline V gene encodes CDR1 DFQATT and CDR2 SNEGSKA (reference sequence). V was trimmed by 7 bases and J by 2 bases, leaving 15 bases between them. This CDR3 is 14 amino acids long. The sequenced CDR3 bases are TGCAGTGGTATACAGGGTTCGGGCAATCAGCCC. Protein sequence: CSGIQGSGNQP. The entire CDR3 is CSGIQGSGNQPQHF.

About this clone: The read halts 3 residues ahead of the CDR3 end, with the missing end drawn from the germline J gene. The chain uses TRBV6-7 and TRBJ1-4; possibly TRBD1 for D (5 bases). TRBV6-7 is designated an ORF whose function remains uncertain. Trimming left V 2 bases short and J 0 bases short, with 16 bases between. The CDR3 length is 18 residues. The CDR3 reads CASSYRLEHRPTNEKLFF. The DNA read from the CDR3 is TGTGCCAGCAGTTACCGTTTAGAACACAGGCCAACTAATGAAAAA.

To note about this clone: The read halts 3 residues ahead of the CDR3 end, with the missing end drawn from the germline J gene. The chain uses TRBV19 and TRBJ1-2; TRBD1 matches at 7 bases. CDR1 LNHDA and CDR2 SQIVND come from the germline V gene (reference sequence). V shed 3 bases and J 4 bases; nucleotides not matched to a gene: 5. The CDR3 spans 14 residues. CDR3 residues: CASSILGQSYGYTF. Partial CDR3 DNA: TGTGCCAGTAGTATTTTGGGACAGAGCTATGGC. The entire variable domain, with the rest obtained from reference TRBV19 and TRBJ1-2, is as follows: DGGITQSPKYLFRKEGQNVTLSCEQNLNHDAMYWYRQDPGQGLRLIYYSQIVNDFQKGDIAEGYSVSREKKESFPLTVTSAQKNPTAFYLCASSILGQSYGYTFGSGTRLTVV.